Described below is a single T cell receptor (beta chain) sequence and its context. Antigen: not known. These data come from a study of cytomegalovirus exposure and HLA in healthy donors. Turning to the study itself: A prior analysis found 95 million to 140 million unique TCR beta sequences from approximately 200 million T cells.

Study conclusions and caveats: Several of the most significant clusters appeared, in a later analysis, to be linked to common viral pathogens. The classifier reportedly diagnosed cytomegalovirus status with high sensitivity and specificity. Within an earlier analysis, most TCR beta V segments proved productive either about 90% or about 30% of the time.

Both 60 Vbeta primers and 13 Jbeta primers went into the PCR. Clones were read by immunoSEQ multiplex PCR, and TCRdb kept only the in-frame ones, dropping some. The sample contains 120,000 or so clones, around 68% of which appear only once. V was clipped by 5 bases and J by 10 bases, with 14 bases between them. This CDR3 has 11 amino acids. Germline CDR1 DFQATT, CDR2 SNEGSKA (reference sequence). The receptor was derived from a woman between 50 and 59 years old in good health and CMV-seropositive. Sequenced: PBMCs. This chain connects TRBV20-1 to TRBJ1-1; perhaps TRBD1 as D (5 bases). As DNA, the CDR3 is TGCAGTGCTTTACCGGGACTCCCAGCTTTCTTT. It specifies CSALPGLPAFF.